Below are 32 T cell receptor beta chains sequenced from a single sample in a study of T cell responses to AZD1222 COVID-19 vaccine. Generated by immunoSEQ multiplex PCR, the TCRdb table keeps only in-frame clones and is missing some. Here the sample spans 95,000 to 100,000 clones, over 85% being singletons. The source was peripheral blood, collected on day 0 of AZD1222 vaccination. The receptors derive from an adult in good health.

The J gene is TRBJ2-4, the V gene TRBV6-6; 12 nucleotides align to TRBD2. The CDR3 has 15 amino acids. The J segment lost 6 bases and the V segment lost 6 bases, leaving 6 bases of the junction unmatched. Germline loops: CDR1 MNHNY, CDR2 SVGAGI (reference sequence). The CDR3 DNA reads TGTGCCAGCAGGGAGACTAGCGGGGGTAGAAACATTCAGTACTTC. Protein sequence: CASRETSGGRNIQYF.

The rearrangement links TRBV13 to TRBJ2-7, with D perhaps TRBD1 (5 bases). V was clipped by 7 bases and J by 5 bases, with 15 bases between them. The CDR3 has 13 amino acids. Germline V gene data show CDR1 as PRHDT and CDR2 as FYEKMQ (reference sequence). In DNA form, the CDR3 reads TGTGCCAGCACCCTTAGGGGTTCGAACGAGCAGTACTTC. Its protein product is CASTLRGSNEQYF. The variable domain in full, completed from reference TRBV13 and TRBJ2-7, reads AAGVIQSPRHLIKEKRETATLKCYPIPRHDTVYWYQQGPGQDPQFLISFYEKMQSDKGSIPDRFSAQQFSDYHSELNMSSLELGDSALYFCASTLRGSNEQYFGPGTRLTVT.

The chain links TRBV28 to TRBJ1-2; D ambiguous. Germline values: CDR1 MDHEN, CDR2 SYDVKM. V was trimmed by 5 bases and J by 4 bases, leaving 17 bases between them. The CDR3 is 15 amino acids. In DNA, the CDR3 is TGTGCCAGCAGTACGGGAGCAAGGGCGTTCTATGGCTACACCTTC. Amino acid sequence: CASSTGARAFYGYTF.

The chain carries TRBV7-3 and TRBJ1-1; no firm D call. Germline CDR1 and CDR2: SGHTA and FQGTGA. Trimming removed 1 base at V and 5 bases at J, with 8 bases between. The CDR3 totals 13 residues. The CDR3 DNA follows: TGTGCCAGCAGCTTAAAGGGTAGAACTGAAGCTTTCTTT. Translating it yields CASSLKGRTEAFF.

This sequence joins TRBV6-4 and TRBJ1-2, with a tentative D call TRBD1 (6 bases). The germline V gene has CDR1 MRHNA and CDR2 SNTAGT. V shed 4 bases and J shed 6 bases, with 12 bases lying between them. This CDR3 is 13 amino acids long. CDR3 loop: CASSGGSGDGYTF. The CDR3, as DNA: TGTGCCAGCAGTGGGGGGTCAGGGGATGGCTACACCTTC.

The V gene is TRBV5-1, the J gene TRBJ2-7, with D maybe TRBD1 (8 bases). Germline V CDR1 and CDR2: SGHRS, YFSETQ. Trimming cost V 5 bases and J 2 bases, with 14 bases left between them. This CDR3 spans 14 amino acids. This CDR3 reads CASRSGTGPYEQYF. CDR3 coding DNA: TGCGCCAGCAGAAGCGGGACAGGTCCCTACGAGCAGTACTTC.

The rearrangement links TRBV6-5 to TRBJ2-3; 15 positions agree with TRBD2. Germline V lookup: CDR1 MNHEY, CDR2 SVGAGI. The CDR3 is 16 amino acids. The ends lost 4 bases at V and 5 bases at J; junction bases unmatched: 4. The CDR3 reads CASSWTSGGAGDTQYF. DNA of the CDR3: TGTGCCAGCAGTTGGACTAGCGGGGGGGCCGGAGATACGCAGTATTTT.

CDR3 in DNA: TGTGCCAGCAGCAAGGGACTAGCGCCTACCTACGAGCAGTACTTC. Translating gives CASSKGLAPTYEQYF. V is TRBV7-6 and J is TRBJ2-7; 10 bases map to TRBD2. The germline gives CDR1 SGHVS, CDR2 FNYEAQ. Trimming removed 5 bases from V and 2 bases from J; junction bases left unmatched: 6. There are 15 residues in the CDR3.

This sequence joins TRBV6-4 and TRBJ2-1, with D hard to call. This CDR3 spans 14 amino acids. Trimming cost V 3 bases and J 5 bases, with 11 bases left between them. Germline CDR1 and CDR2: MRHNA and SNTAGT. CDR3 sequence: CASSENQEDNEQFF. The CDR3 DNA reads as TGTGCCAGCAGTGAAAACCAAGAAGACAATGAGCAGTTCTTC.

There are a few counts of this clone. The rearrangement links TRBV7-9 to TRBJ1-6; D is possibly TRBD1 (6 bases). With 2 bases removed from V and 7 bases from J, the gap between germline ends came to 9 bases. This CDR3 region has 14 residues. CDR1 and CDR2 from the germline V gene are SEHNR and FQNEAQ (reference sequence). Here the CDR3 reads CASSLTGQNSPLHF. Here the CDR3 DNA reads TGTGCCAGCAGCTTAACAGGGCAGAATTCACCCCTCCACTTT.

The rearrangement joins TRBV7-8 to TRBJ1-3; D is ambiguous. Germline CDR1 is SGHVS and CDR2 is FQNEAQ. This CDR3 has 15 amino acids. V was cut by 0 bases and J by 0 bases, with 6 bases left in between. The CDR3 sequence: CASSLAPLSGNTIYF. The CDR3 region has the DNA TGTGCCAGCAGCTTAGCACCGCTCTCTGGAAACACCATATATTTT.

This rearrangement joins TRBV19 to TRBJ1-4; 7 bases map to TRBD1. Germline values: CDR1 LNHDA, CDR2 SQIVND (reference sequence). V was pared by 8 bases and J by 3 bases, with 3 bases of the junction left unmatched. The CDR3 has 13 residues. CDR3 DNA: TGTGCCAGTCAGGACAGGCCTAATGAAAAACTGTTTTTT. Its translation: CASQDRPNEKLFF.

The chain joins TRBV20-1 to TRBJ1-1; tentative D call: TRBD1 (5 bases). The V gene's germline CDR1 is DFQATT and CDR2 SNEGSKA (reference sequence). Between the trimmed V and J ends, which lost 3 bases and 8 bases, there was a span of 16 bases. The CDR3 extends over 13 amino acids. CDR3 region: CSASREGWGEAFF. Written as DNA, the CDR3 is TGCAGTGCTAGTAGGGAAGGGTGGGGGGAAGCTTTCTTT.

The table lists this clone with a count of one. This chain links TRBV7-3 with TRBJ2-5, with TRBD2 matching over 14 bases. The CDR3 length is 16 residues. The V and J ends lost 3 bases and 2 bases, in that order; junction bases with no gene match: 2. CDR1 is SGHTA and CDR2 is FQGTGA in the germline V gene. CDR3 sequence (DNA): TGTGCCAGCAGCTTGACTAGCGGGGGGGAACAAGAGACCCAGTACTTC. Its translation: CASSLTSGGEQETQYF.

The chain carries TRBV27 and TRBJ2-7; D possibly corresponds to TRBD1 (5 bases). The CDR3 spans 14 residues. From germline, CDR1 is MNHEY and CDR2 SMNVEV (reference sequence). The V end lost 1 base, the J end lost 2 bases, and 9 bases lay between the germline ends. CDR3 sequence: CASSLLGQTYEQYF. The CDR3 nucleotides are TGTGCCAGCAGTTTATTAGGACAAACCTACGAGCAGTACTTC.

This sequence joins TRBV5-1 and TRBJ1-2; tentatively, D is TRBD1 (6 bases). V lost 0 bases to trimming and J lost 3 bases, with 6 bases between them. CDR3 size: 13 residues. The germline V gene has CDR1 SGHRS and CDR2 YFSETQ. The CDR3 region is CASSLGTDYGYTF. The CDR3 DNA reads as TGCGCCAGCAGCTTGGGGACAGACTATGGCTACACCTTC.

The chain links TRBV9 to TRBJ1-3; the match to TRBD1 covers 7 bases. The CDR3 has 16 amino acids. V lost 3 bases to trimming and J lost 0 bases; unmatched junction nucleotides: 6. Germline CDR1 is SGDLS and CDR2 is YYNGEE. CDR3 nucleotides: TGTGCCAGCAGCGCCACAGGGGCGCGCTCTGGAAACACCATATATTTT. It encodes CASSATGARSGNTIYF.

CDR3 nucleotide sequence: TGTGCCAGCAGCCACCGAGGGGACATTAGCAATCAGCCCCAGCATTTT. Encoded protein: CASSHRGDISNQPQHF. V usage is TRBV14 and J usage is TRBJ1-5, with D tentatively TRBD1 (6 bases). The CDR3 extends over 16 amino acids. Germline V gives CDR1 SGHDN, CDR2 FVKESK. V was cut by 3 bases and J by 0 bases, with 12 bases left in between. The variable domain in full, with the rest retrieved from reference TRBV14 and TRBJ1-5, is EAGVTQFPSHSVIEKGQTVTLRCDPISGHDNLYWYRRVMGKEIKFLLHFVKESKQDESGMPNNRFLAERTGGTYSTLKVQPAELEDSGVYFCASSHRGDISNQPQHFGDGTRLSIL.

The V gene is TRBV18, the J gene TRBJ2-7; 7 bases fit TRBD2. CDR3 length: 15 amino acids. J was trimmed by 5 bases and V by 2 bases; bases with no gene match: 9. Germline V gives CDR1 KGHSH, CDR2 LQKENI. The CDR3 DNA is TGTGCCAGCTCACCAGCGGGGGAGTCTTTTAACGAGCAGTACTTC. It yields the protein CASSPAGESFNEQYF.

The chain carries TRBV30 and TRBJ1-1; 9 bases align to TRBD1. Trimming took 0 bases from V and 4 from J; bases not matched to a gene: 15. Germline CDR1 and CDR2: GTSNPN and SVGIG (reference sequence). The CDR3 has 18 amino acids. The CDR3 loop is CAWSVRSHRGRISTEAFF. The CDR3 coding sequence is TGTGCCTGGAGTGTCAGGTCCCACAGGGGGCGGATTAGCACTGAAGCTTTCTTT. Together with reference TRBV30 and TRBJ1-1, the CDR3 gives the full variable domain: SQTIHQWPATLVQPVGSPLSLECTVEGTSNPNLYWYRQAAGRGLQLLFYSVGIGQISSEVPQNLSASRPQDRQFILSSKKLLLSDSGFYLCAWSVRSHRGRISTEAFFGQGTRLTVV.

The chain employs TRBV7-6 and TRBJ1-1; D call uncertain. Germline CDR1 SGHVS, CDR2 FNYEAQ. Trimming removed 5 bases from V and 4 bases from J, with 5 bases in between. The CDR3 sequence is 11 residues long. For the CDR3, the DNA is TGTGCCAGCAGCCAATCCACTGAAGCTTTCTTT. Protein product: CASSQSTEAFF.

The rearrangement joins TRBV9 to TRBJ1-1, with D perhaps TRBD1 (5 bases). Deletions cut 2 bases from V and 7 bases from J, with 9 bases between. CDR3 size: 12 residues. Germline values: CDR1 SGDLS, CDR2 YYNGEE. The CDR3, as DNA: TGTGCCAGCAGCGTTTACGGGGGTGAAGCTTTCTTT. This translates into CASSVYGGEAFF.

This clone was observed once. The gene calls are TRBV30 and TRBJ2-7, with a possible D match to TRBD1 (5 bases). CDR3 length: 15 residues. CDR1 is GTSNPN, CDR2 SVGIG, per germline (reference sequence). V was clipped by 3 bases and J by 0 bases, with 15 bases between them. CDR3 loop: CAWSHTGMGSYEQYF. The DNA of the CDR3 is TGTGCCTGGAGCCATACAGGAATGGGCTCCTACGAGCAGTACTTC. The full variable domain, its missing parts supplied by reference TRBV30 and TRBJ2-7, is SQTIHQWPATLVQPVGSPLSLECTVEGTSNPNLYWYRQAAGRGLQLLFYSVGIGQISSEVPQNLSASRPQDRQFILSSKKLLLSDSGFYLCAWSHTGMGSYEQYFGPGTRLTVT.

The V and J genes are TRBV12-3 or TRBV12-4 and TRBJ1-5, with D unresolved. With 0 bases removed from V and 6 bases from J, the gap between germline ends came to 6 bases. The CDR3 is 13 residues long. The DNA of the CDR3 is TGTGCCAGCAGTTTAGCTGAAGGTCAGCCCCAGCATTTT. Its translation: CASSLAEGQPQHF.

The chain recombines TRBV15 with TRBJ1-6; D uncertain. Germline CDR1 is LNHNV and CDR2 is YYDKDF (reference sequence). The V and J ends lost 4 bases and 7 bases respectively, with 11 bases between them. The CDR3 is 14 amino acids. For the CDR3, the DNA is TGTGCCACCAGCAACCGGGAGAGGAATTCACCCCTCCACTTT. It encodes CATSNRERNSPLHF. The full variable domain, with the rest looked up from reference TRBV15 and TRBJ1-6, is DAMVIQNPRYQVTQFGKPVTLSCSQTLNHNVMYWYQQKSSQAPKLLFHYYDKDFNNEADTPDNFQSRRPNTSFCFLDIRSPGLGDTAMYLCATSNRERNSPLHFGNGTRLTVT.

V is TRBV24-1 and J is TRBJ2-1; weak D call: TRBD2 (6 bases). Per germline, CDR1 KGHDR and CDR2 SFDVKD. The ends were cut back, 4 bases at V and 5 bases at J, with 14 bases in the middle. This CDR3 is 15 amino acids long. The CDR3 DNA reads as TGTGCCACCAGTGACCAACCGGGACTCAACAATGAGCAGTTCTTC. As protein: CATSDQPGLNNEQFF.

The chain has TRBV19 and TRBJ2-6; no clear D gene. The CDR3 loop spans 15 amino acids. CDR1 LNHDA and CDR2 SQIVND come from the germline V gene (reference sequence). V lost 7 bases to trimming and J lost 2 bases, with 12 bases between them. The CDR3 DNA sequence: TGTGCCAGTACCATGGGTACCCCTGGGGCCAACGTCCTGACTTTC. This translates into CASTMGTPGANVLTF.

The chain couples TRBV27 to TRBJ2-7; D perhaps matches TRBD1 (6 bases). Germline V gene lookup returns CDR1 MNHEY and CDR2 SMNVEV (reference sequence). The CDR3 loop spans 14 amino acids. V dropped 6 bases and J dropped 4 bases, with 16 bases sitting between them. CDR3 nucleotides: TGTGCCAGCAGCTCAGGGGCAGGGAGTTACGAGCAGTACTTC. It codes for CASSSGAGSYEQYF.

Regarding this clone: The same CDR3 arises from other DNA sequences in this sample as well. V is TRBV5-1 and J is TRBJ1-5; no definite D call. The CDR3 has 13 amino acids. Germline-derived CDR1 and CDR2 are SGHRS and YFSETQ. V lost 0 bases to trimming and J lost 2 bases, with 3 bases between them. The CDR3 sequence is CASSLDGNQPQHF. CDR3 bases: TGCGCCAGCAGCTTGGATGGCAATCAGCCCCAGCATTTT.

This clone was found once. The chain uses TRBV10-3 and TRBJ1-3; D is unresolved. There are 14 residues in the CDR3. V was shortened by 0 bases and J by 0 bases, with 3 bases between the two germline ends. Germline V gene lookup returns CDR1 ENHRY and CDR2 SYGVKD. CDR3 region: CAISESSSGNTIYF. The CDR3 region has the DNA TGTGCCATCAGTGAGTCAAGCTCTGGAAACACCATATATTTT.

The J gene is TRBJ1-5, the V gene TRBV18, with 7 bases fitting TRBD1. Germline CDR1 and CDR2: KGHSH and LQKENI. The CDR3 is 14 residues long. V was pared by 3 bases and J by 5 bases, with 4 bases of the junction left unmatched. The CDR3 nucleotides are TGTGCCAGCTCACCGACAGGGAAGGATCAGCCCCAGCATTTT. Translation gives CASSPTGKDQPQHF. Together with reference TRBV18 and TRBJ1-5, the CDR3 gives the full variable domain: NAGVMQNPRHLVRRRGQEARLRCSPMKGHSHVYWYRQLPEEGLKFMVYLQKENIIDESGMPKERFSAEFPKEGPSILRIQQVVRGDSAAYFCASSPTGKDQPQHFGDGTRLSIL.

This chain joins TRBV29-1 and TRBJ1-2, with D unclear. V was clipped by 4 bases and J by 2 bases, with 8 bases between them. CDR1 and CDR2 (germline): SQVTM, ANQGSEA. The length of the CDR3 is 12 residues. Here the CDR3 DNA reads TGCAGCGTTGCGACCAGAAACTATGGCTACACCTTC. It encodes CSVATRNYGYTF.